Below are 9 T cell receptor beta chains sequenced from a single sample in a study of identical twins. Via MiXCR, TCRdb re-called the 5' RACE reads, giving one row per CDR3 protein. This table has hundreds of thousands of distinct CDR3 sequences, about 20% appearing once. The same sample was also studied in work on T cells expressing NK-cell markers.

Sequenced: PBMCs. The receptors here all came from a woman aged 18 to 35 in good health.

The table lists this clonotype with a few counts. The CDR3 region is CSVEVRLAGVTYEQYF. The CDR3 nucleotides read TGCAGCGTTGAAGTGAGGCTAGCGGGGGTAACCTACGAGCAGTACTTC. V and J are TRBV29-1 and TRBJ2-7, with 10 bases aligning to TRBD2. The V and J ends lost 1 base and 2 bases, in that order; junction bases with no gene match: 8. Germline loops: CDR1 SQVTM, CDR2 ANQGSEA. The CDR3 spans 16 residues.

The gene calls are TRBV30 and TRBJ2-7; D uncertain. CDR1 and CDR2 (germline): GTSNPN, SVGIG (reference sequence). The length of the CDR3 is 11 residues. The V gene lost 0 bases and the J gene lost 7 bases, with 7 bases spanning the gap. CDR3 DNA sequence: TGTGCCTGGAGTGTTAGCAGGGAGCAGTACTTC. Its protein is CAWSVSREQYF.

This clonotype came up a few times. The chain recombines TRBV4-3 with TRBJ2-7, with D unclear. V was pared by 0 bases and J by 2 bases, with 11 bases between. Per the germline V gene, CDR1 is LGHNA and CDR2 is YSLEER. The CDR3 has 15 residues. The CDR3 reads CASSQDLRQTYEQYF. CDR3 in DNA: TGCGCCAGCAGCCAAGATCTAAGGCAGACCTACGAGCAGTACTTC.

This clonotype was seen ten or more times. The CDR3 spells CASSFGEDSDGYTF. CDR3 DNA sequence: TGTGCCAGCAGTTTTGGCGAGGATTCGGATGGCTACACCTTC. The chain carries TRBV28 and TRBJ1-2; D gene unclear. This CDR3 is built from 14 residues. The germline V gene encodes CDR1 MDHEN and CDR2 SYDVKM. Trimming removed 3 bases at V and 6 bases at J, with 14 bases between.

This chain joins TRBV12-3 or TRBV12-4 and TRBJ2-1, with a weak D call TRBD1 (5 bases). This CDR3 spans 13 amino acids. With 6 bases removed from V and 9 bases from J, the gap between germline ends came to 15 bases. CDR3 protein: CASRTYQGPEQFF. DNA of the CDR3: TGTGCCAGCAGGACCTATCAGGGTCCTGAGCAGTTCTTC.

The chain has TRBV7-2 and TRBJ2-5, with 10 bases fitting TRBD2. Germline V gene lookup returns CDR1 SGHTA and CDR2 FQGNSA. CDR3 length equals 15 residues. Trimming removed 2 bases from V and 5 bases from J; junction bases left unmatched: 5. CDR3: CASSLSLAGAETQYF. The CDR3 region has the DNA TGTGCCAGCAGCTTATCGCTAGCGGGAGCGGAGACCCAGTACTTC.

This clonotype showed up just a few times. The chain recombines TRBV6-1 with TRBJ2-1, with a possible D match to TRBD2 (6 bases). The CDR3 has 15 residues. V lost 6 bases to trimming and J lost 1 base, with 13 bases between them. The germline gives CDR1 MNHNS, CDR2 SASEGT. DNA of the CDR3: TGTGCCAGCAGCCGGGGGACTCCTTCCTACAATGAGCAGTTCTTC. Protein sequence: CASSRGTPSYNEQFF.

The CDR3 loop is CASSSPGLRDEQFF. CDR3 in DNA: TGTGCCAGCAGCTCCCCGGGGTTGAGGGATGAGCAGTTCTTC. The chain uses TRBV11-2 and TRBJ2-1, with a possible D match to TRBD2 (5 bases). Deletions cut 4 bases from V and 8 bases from J, with 15 bases between. Germline lookup yields CDR1 SGHAT and CDR2 FQNNGV. There are 14 residues in the CDR3.

This clonotype was recorded a few times. The chain links TRBV12-3 or TRBV12-4 to TRBJ2-7, with D possibly being TRBD2 (5 bases). Trimming took 5 bases from V and 1 from J, leaving 15 bases between them. This CDR3 comprises 15 residues. The DNA for the CDR3 is TGTGCCAGCAGTCCCCCCGGGGTAAGATCCTACGAGCAGTACTTC. Translation gives CASSPPGVRSYEQYF.